This record covers a single T cell receptor (beta chain). The study ran its PCR with 60 Vbeta and 13 Jbeta primers. This table comes from immunoSEQ multiplex PCR, and its TCRdb copy is limited to in-frame clones, with some not included. The sample comprises 90,000 or so clones, roughly 80% of which are singletons, and approximately 2% rests with the top ten. The record originates from a study of cytomegalovirus exposure and HLA in healthy donors. J gave up 3 bases and V 0 bases, and 3 bases lay outside the gene matches. The CDR3 sequence is 15 residues long. Germline loops: CDR1 SGHRS, CDR2 YFSETQ. Input material: PBMCs. This chain uses TRBV5-1 with TRBJ2-5, with TRBD2 matching 9 bases. The sequence was obtained from a boy aged 5-17 years in good health and CMV-seronegative. The CDR3 nucleotides read TGCGCCAGCAGCTTGGAGGAGCGGGGGGAAGAGACCCAGTACTTC. It yields the protein CASSLEERGEETQYF.